The rows below give T cell receptor beta chains drawn from one sample of a study of cytomegalovirus exposure and HLA in healthy donors. Data came from immunoSEQ multiplex PCR; TCRdb stores just in-frame clones and leaves some out. The sample holds about 300,000 clones, around nine tenths seen once. The sequencing sample was made of PBMCs. These receptors came from a woman aged 18-29 years in good health and CMV-seronegative. The CDR3 runs from the conserved cysteine through the conserved F or W. Each record gives: CDR3 DNA, CDR3 protein, clone size, J gene, D gene, V gene. The D gene is left open where the match is weak. Clone size is stated in some rows and not others, as once, few, many or a class when expanded.

DNA: TGTGCCAGCAGCGCGGTTAGCGGGCAAAACACCGGGGAGCTGTTTTTT; CDR3: CASSAVSGQNTGELFF; size: NA; J: TRBJ2-2; D: TRBD2; V: TRBV9
DNA: TGCGCCAGCGGCCGTGGGGTGTGGGGAGATGTCGATGAGCAGTTCTTC; CDR3: CASGRGVWGDVDEQFF; size: NA; J: TRBJ2-1; D: NA; V: TRBV5-1
DNA: TGCGCCAGCAGCCATATCAATGAGCAGTTCTTC; CDR3: CASSHINEQFF; size: NA; J: TRBJ2-1; D: NA; V: TRBV4-1
DNA: TGTGCCAGCACTAGCGGGGGAAGGGGAGATACGCAGTATTTT; CDR3: CASTSGGRGDTQYF; size: NA; J: TRBJ2-3; D: TRBD2; V: TRBV6-1
DNA: TGCAGCGCAGGGAAGGGGGCTGACGAGCAGTACTTC; CDR3: CSAGKGADEQYF; size: NA; J: TRBJ2-7; D: TRBD1; V: TRBV29-1
DNA: TGCGCCAGCAGCTTGGCGGGGAACTATGGCTACACCTTC; CDR3: CASSLAGNYGYTF; size: NA; J: TRBJ1-2; D: NA; V: TRBV5-1
DNA: TGCAGCGCCCATGGACAGGGCGGCGCGTATGGCTACACCTTC; CDR3: CSAHGQGGAYGYTF; size: NA; J: TRBJ1-2; D: TRBD1; V: TRBV29-1
DNA: TGTGCCAGCAGCTCACGGGACTCTGACTTTTCTAACTATGGCTACACCTTC; CDR3: CASSSRDSDFSNYGYTF; size: NA; J: TRBJ1-2; D: NA; V: TRBV7-6
DNA: TGCGCCAGCAGGGGAGTGAACACTGAAGCTTTCTTT; CDR3: CASRGVNTEAFF; size: few; J: TRBJ1-1; D: NA; V: TRBV10-1
DNA: TGTGCCAGCAGCAGCGACAGGGTCACTGGAAAACTGTTTTTT; CDR3: CASSSDRVTGKLFF; size: few; J: TRBJ1-4; D: TRBD1; V: TRBV6-5
DNA: TGTGCCAGCAGTGACTTGGCGGGAGGACCAGATACGCAGTATTTT; CDR3: CASSDLAGGPDTQYF; size: NA; J: TRBJ2-3; D: TRBD2; V: TRBV6-4
DNA: TGCAGCGGCTCTGTGATTAGCTGGGAGACCCAGTACTTC; CDR3: CSGSVISWETQYF; size: NA; J: TRBJ2-5; D: NA; V: TRBV29-1
DNA: TGTGCCAGCAGCGTAGAATCTGGACCTTGGGGGCACACAGATACGCAGTATTTT; CDR3: CASSVESGPWGHTDTQYF; size: NA; J: TRBJ2-3; D: NA; V: TRBV9
DNA: TGTGCCAGCAGTTCTAGTAGGGGACAGTTGAACGTCCACACAGATACGCAGTATTTT; CDR3: CASSSSRGQLNVHTDTQYF; size: NA; J: TRBJ2-3; D: TRBD1; V: TRBV27
DNA: TGTGCCAGTAGTTCAAACAGGATCAGCAATCAGCCCCAGCATTTT; CDR3: CASSSNRISNQPQHF; size: NA; J: TRBJ1-5; D: NA; V: TRBV19
DNA: TGTGCCAGCAGCACTAGCGGTACCACAGATACGCAGTATTTT; CDR3: CASSTSGTTDTQYF; size: NA; J: TRBJ2-3; D: TRBD2; V: TRBV9
DNA: TGTGCCAGCAGCTTAGGGACAGAAAGCTCCTACGAGCAGTACTTC; CDR3: CASSLGTESSYEQYF; size: NA; J: TRBJ2-7; D: NA; V: TRBV7-6
DNA: TGCGCCAGCAGCTTCGCACAGGAGCAGTTCTTC; CDR3: CASSFAQEQFF; size: NA; J: TRBJ2-1; D: NA; V: TRBV5-1
DNA: TGTGCCAGCAGTGAATTCGGTAGCGGGAGGGGTGCACAGGAGCAGTACTTC; CDR3: CASSEFGSGRGAQEQYF; size: NA; J: TRBJ2-7; D: TRBD2; V: TRBV25-1
DNA: TGCGCCAGCAGCCGGGTACTAGCGGGAGGAACAGATACGCAGTATTTT; CDR3: CASSRVLAGGTDTQYF; size: NA; J: TRBJ2-3; D: TRBD2; V: TRBV4-1
DNA: TGCGCCAGCAGCTCCTCGACAGGGGAGAATGAGCAGTTCTTC; CDR3: CASSSSTGENEQFF; size: NA; J: TRBJ2-1; D: TRBD1; V: TRBV5-1
DNA: TGTGCCAGTACGACAGGGGGCCCGAACACTGAAGCTTTCTTT; CDR3: CASTTGGPNTEAFF; size: NA; J: TRBJ1-1; D: TRBD1; V: TRBV2
DNA: TGTGCCAGAAGCTTCGGAGAGAAGCGGGAGGGCCTTAGCCACGAGCAGTACTTC; CDR3: CARSFGEKREGLSHEQYF; size: NA; J: TRBJ2-7; D: TRBD2; V: TRBV5-3